This entry describes one TCR beta chain. Distinct nucleotide sequences in the sample also encode this CDR3. The sample originates from a study of blood T cell repertoires in COVID-19. Looking at the study overall: Sites in the United States, Italy and Spain provided acute and convalescent COVID-19 samples.

Source study methods: Amplified reference gene primers provided the basis for estimating nucleated cell counts. Sequenced by immunoSEQ multiplex PCR; TCRdb stores in-frame clones only, minus some. Clonal size and the V and J genes are those of that table, whereas D and trimming came from the DNA. This sample has approximately 400,000 clones, with 70% to 90% found just once. This receptor was obtained from a woman in her forties or fifties with COVID-19, enrolled during active disease. The sequencing input was peripheral blood.

For the CDR3, the DNA is TGTGCCAGCAGTTATATGACTGAAGCTTTCTTT. Translation gives CASSYMTEAFF. The chain links TRBV6-6 to TRBJ1-1; D is undetermined. Germline V gives CDR1 MNHNY, CDR2 SVGAGI (reference sequence). Trimming took off 3 bases at V and 5 bases at J, with 4 bases between the two ends. CDR3 length: 11 amino acids.